This T cell receptor (beta chain) was recorded in a study of neurological immune-mediated disorders. TCRdb reprocessed the 5' RACE reads with MiXCR, giving one entry per CDR3 protein. The table includes roughly 20,000 distinct CDR3 sequences, 6% to 8.5% detected once. This clonotype was observed many times. Looked up from germline, CDR1 is SEHNR and CDR2 is FQNEAQ (reference sequence). V lost 1 base to trimming and J lost 4 bases, with 10 bases between them. CDR3 length equals 14 residues. The gene calls are TRBV7-9 and TRBJ1-2, with unresolved D. The source of this sequence is a woman in her 30s with HTLV-1-associated myelopathy (HAM/TSP). Sequences were obtained from CD8+ T cells from blood. In DNA, the CDR3 is TGTGCCAGCAGCTTAGGTACCGGAACCTATGGCTACACCTTC. This translates into CASSLGTGTYGYTF.